A single T cell receptor (beta chain) is shown here with its context. This clonotype was seen only a few times. Which antigen it targets is not known. The sample holds no much larger clone one base away, and base qualities are not on file. The data were taken from a study of response to subunit inactivated influenza vaccine (dated by TCRdb to the late 2010s). For the study in its entirety: To follow how T cells responded to a trivalent subunit inactivated influenza vaccine, the researchers relied on deep quantitative profiling of the T cell receptor repertoire.

What the authors observed across the whole study: It was suggested by the authors that each seasonal influenza vaccination may recruit only a limited number of new T cells.

The library was made by RT-PCR. Sequencing was performed on an Illumina HiSeq 2500. Through fastp at Q25 and MiXCR, TCRdb rebuilt clones from the public reads, retaining in-frame beta chains. Each CDR3 protein gets just one entry, which takes the most common genes and DNA from the rows behind it. The sample table contains a few hundred thousand distinct CDR3 sequences; only one count was recorded for approximately 14% of them. The ten top clones hold 11% of the sample. Including the terminal cysteine and phenylalanine, the CDR3 comprises 13 residues. CDR3 DNA only is kept here, 39 bases in frame from base 1. Trimming takes 0 bases from V and 7 bases from J, and the germline ends sit 9 bases apart. According to the germline V gene, CDR1 reads MNHEY and CDR2 reads SVGAGI.

The chain is assembled from TRBV6-5 and TRBJ2-5; a tentative D match to TRBD2 spans 6 bases. The sequence was collected from a man aged 50 to 59 who received an inactivated influenza vaccine. Donor details come from another sample of the same person, matched by shared clones. Specimen: PBMCs from blood, collected about 12 days after vaccination. The nucleotide sequence is TGTGCCAGCAGTTACTCGAAGGAGGGGACCCAGTACTTC. The encoded protein is CASSYSKEGTQYF.